This T cell receptor (beta chain) was recovered during a study of post-analysis software for immune sequencing data. Overall study: Relapsing-remitting, secondary progressive and progressive-relapsing forms of multiple sclerosis all featured among disease courses.

Study-wide results and caveats: Samples sharing a preparation batch grouped tightly together when assessed by F measure. Included in a set of a handful of TRBV segments more frequent in patients than controls were TRBV5-6, TRBV5-1 and TRBV20-1. For normalized Chao1 diversity, multiple sclerosis patients scored significantly lower than controls did.

The CDR3 extends over 11 amino acids. Trimming shortened V by 2 bases and J by 13 bases, and 11 bases separated the two germline ends. The V gene's germline CDR1 is MNHNS and CDR2 SASEGT. Libraries were made from TCR beta cDNA, and they carried unique molecular identifiers. TCRdb used MiXCR to reprocess the PCR reads, holding one entry per CDR3 protein. The repertoire includes approximately 730,000 distinct CDR3 sequences, roughly 29% of them detected once, and about 0.5% sits in the top ten. This clonotype has a single count. What it binds is not known. Sequencing input: blood. The V and J genes are TRBV6-1 and TRBJ1-2; no firm D call. This receptor was taken from a girl aged 10-17 years with multiple sclerosis. CDR3 in amino acids: CASSEPGVFTF. The CDR3 DNA is TGTGCCAGCAGTGAACCGGGAGTATTCACCTTC.